Listed below are T cell receptor beta chains from one sample, sequenced in a study of shared clonotypes between healthy human individuals. TCRdb's copy holds only in-frame clones and misses some; the assay was immunoSEQ multiplex PCR. The sample shows some 580,000 clones, 97% of them seen only once. The sample comprised naive CD4+ T cells sorted from blood. The receptors were gathered from a woman aged 25-40 years in good health. The CDR3 runs from the conserved cysteine through the conserved F or W. Fields, in order: CDR3 DNA, CDR3 protein, D gene, clone size, J gene, V gene, CDR3 length. The D gene is left open where the match is weak. The size field is filled for only some rows; it gives once, few, many or a size class.

CDR3 DNA: TGTGCCAGCAATGACCCGGGAGACGGTTTGGAGACCCAGTACTTC; CDR3 protein: CASNDPGDGLETQYF; D gene: -; clone size: -; J gene: TRBJ2-5; V gene: TRBV6-5; CDR3 length: 15
CDR3 DNA: TGTGCCAGCAGTTGGGGGCGAGATGGCTACACCTTC; CDR3 protein: CASSWGRDGYTF; D gene: -; clone size: -; J gene: TRBJ1-2; V gene: TRBV28; CDR3 length: 12
CDR3 DNA: TGTGCCAGCATGAAGGACAGAGTCACCAGCGAGCAGTACTTC; CDR3 protein: CASMKDRVTSEQYF; D gene: -; clone size: -; J gene: TRBJ2-7; V gene: TRBV28; CDR3 length: 14
CDR3 DNA: TGTGCCAGCAGCCTATCGTATGGGGGTGGCACTGAAGCTTTCTTT; CDR3 protein: CASSLSYGGGTEAFF; D gene: -; clone size: -; J gene: TRBJ1-1; V gene: TRBV28; CDR3 length: 15
CDR3 DNA: TGTGCCAGCAGTCCATCGGACTGGTTGGGGGGCTACACCTTC; CDR3 protein: CASSPSDWLGGYTF; D gene: -; clone size: -; J gene: TRBJ1-2; V gene: TRBV27; CDR3 length: 14
CDR3 DNA: TGCAGCGTTGAAGATCGAACAGGGAGCTATGGCTACACCTTC; CDR3 protein: CSVEDRTGSYGYTF; D gene: -; clone size: -; J gene: TRBJ1-2; V gene: TRBV29-1; CDR3 length: 14
CDR3 DNA: TGTGCCATCAGTGAGACCCAGCGCCGGGACAGGGGACCTGAAGCTTTCTTT; CDR3 protein: CAISETQRRDRGPEAFF; D gene: TRBD1; clone size: once; J gene: TRBJ1-1; V gene: TRBV10-3; CDR3 length: 17
CDR3 DNA: TGTGCCAGCACCTTTGACCGCGCCTACGAGCAGTACTTC; CDR3 protein: CASTFDRAYEQYF; D gene: -; clone size: once; J gene: TRBJ2-7; V gene: TRBV5-4; CDR3 length: 13
CDR3 DNA: TGCGCCAGCAGCCTAGGTTCTACCTCCTACAATGAGCAGTTCTTC; CDR3 protein: CASSLGSTSYNEQFF; D gene: -; clone size: once; J gene: TRBJ2-1; V gene: TRBV4-1; CDR3 length: 15
CDR3 DNA: TGTGCCAGCAGCTTAGGAGGGGAGGGCTCCTACGAGCAGTACTTC; CDR3 protein: CASSLGGEGSYEQYF; D gene: TRBD2; clone size: -; J gene: TRBJ2-7; V gene: TRBV7-2; CDR3 length: 15
CDR3 DNA: TGTGCCAGCTCACCCCGGTTCTCTGGAAACACCATATATTTT; CDR3 protein: CASSPRFSGNTIYF; D gene: -; clone size: -; J gene: TRBJ1-3; V gene: TRBV18; CDR3 length: 14
CDR3 DNA: TGCGCCAGCAGCTTGGCCATAATAGCGGGAGTTGAGCAGTTCTTC; CDR3 protein: CASSLAIIAGVEQFF; D gene: TRBD2; clone size: -; J gene: TRBJ2-1; V gene: TRBV5-1; CDR3 length: 15
CDR3 DNA: TGTGCCAGTAGCGGACAGATGAACACTGAAGCTTTCTTT; CDR3 protein: CASSGQMNTEAFF; D gene: -; clone size: -; J gene: TRBJ1-1; V gene: TRBV19; CDR3 length: 13
CDR3 DNA: TGCAGCGGCCGGGACAGGGCCTACGAGCAGTACTTC; CDR3 protein: CSGRDRAYEQYF; D gene: TRBD1; clone size: -; J gene: TRBJ2-7; V gene: TRBV29-1; CDR3 length: 12
CDR3 DNA: TGTGCCAGCATCCAAATGGGACAGGGTGAAGAGACCCAGTACTTC; CDR3 protein: CASIQMGQGEETQYF; D gene: TRBD1; clone size: -; J gene: TRBJ2-5; V gene: TRBV6-5; CDR3 length: 15
CDR3 DNA: TGCGCCAGCAGCTTGAGGTGGGGGGCCTCTGGGGCCAACGTCCTGACTTTC; CDR3 protein: CASSLRWGASGANVLTF; D gene: -; clone size: -; J gene: TRBJ2-6; V gene: TRBV5-1; CDR3 length: 17
CDR3 DNA: TGCGCCAGCAGTCAATCAAAGAGGAACACTGAAGCTTTCTTT; CDR3 protein: CASSQSKRNTEAFF; D gene: -; clone size: -; J gene: TRBJ1-1; V gene: TRBV23-1; CDR3 length: 14
CDR3 DNA: TGTGCCACCAGCAAGGAAAAGGACCTCGAGCAGTACTTC; CDR3 protein: CATSKEKDLEQYF; D gene: -; clone size: -; J gene: TRBJ2-7; V gene: TRBV15; CDR3 length: 13
CDR3 DNA: TGTGCCAGCAGAGAAACCGGGACAAACCCCTACGAGCAGTACTTC; CDR3 protein: CASRETGTNPYEQYF; D gene: -; clone size: once; J gene: TRBJ2-7; V gene: TRBV6-1; CDR3 length: 15
CDR3 DNA: TGTGCCAGCAGTCCAAGGGGTAGGGATACGCAGTATTTT; CDR3 protein: CASSPRGRDTQYF; D gene: -; clone size: -; J gene: TRBJ2-3; V gene: TRBV2; CDR3 length: 13
CDR3 DNA: TGTGCCAGCACCAAGGGTGGGGGCCTCACTGAAGCTTTCTTT; CDR3 protein: CASTKGGGLTEAFF; D gene: -; clone size: -; J gene: TRBJ1-1; V gene: TRBV7-8; CDR3 length: 14
CDR3 DNA: TGTGCCAGCAGCACGGGACAGGGAAACTATGGCTACACCTTC; CDR3 protein: CASSTGQGNYGYTF; D gene: TRBD1; clone size: -; J gene: TRBJ1-2; V gene: TRBV11-2; CDR3 length: 14
CDR3 DNA: TGTGCCAGCGGGTGGGACACAAAACCCTACGAGCAGTACTTC; CDR3 protein: CASGWDTKPYEQYF; D gene: -; clone size: -; J gene: TRBJ2-7; V gene: TRBV25-1; CDR3 length: 14
CDR3 DNA: TGTGCCAGCAGTTCCGGGACAGGGGTGTTTGGCTACACCTTC; CDR3 protein: CASSSGTGVFGYTF; D gene: TRBD1; clone size: once; J gene: TRBJ1-2; V gene: TRBV6-5; CDR3 length: 14
CDR3 DNA: TGCGCCAGCAGCTTAATCCCGGCGGGAGGTCCCGAGCAGTACTTC; CDR3 protein: CASSLIPAGGPEQYF; D gene: TRBD2; clone size: -; J gene: TRBJ2-7; V gene: TRBV5-1; CDR3 length: 15
CDR3 DNA: TGCGCCAGCAGCTTGGATTTGGCAAGCGGGAGAGATACGCAGTATTTT; CDR3 protein: CASSLDLASGRDTQYF; D gene: TRBD2; clone size: once; J gene: TRBJ2-3; V gene: TRBV5-1; CDR3 length: 16
CDR3 DNA: TGTGCCAGCAGTGAGCGGCGGGAGAACGAGCAGTACTTC; CDR3 protein: CASSERRENEQYF; D gene: TRBD2; clone size: -; J gene: TRBJ2-7; V gene: TRBV2; CDR3 length: 13
CDR3 DNA: TGCGCCAGCAGCTGGGGGACAGACTATCTGAACACTGAAGCTTTCTTT; CDR3 protein: CASSWGTDYLNTEAFF; D gene: TRBD1; clone size: -; J gene: TRBJ1-1; V gene: TRBV5-1; CDR3 length: 16
CDR3 DNA: TGTGCCAGCAGCCGGACAAACCAGGGTTTTTTGACAGATACGCAGTATTTT; CDR3 protein: CASSRTNQGFLTDTQYF; D gene: -; clone size: once; J gene: TRBJ2-3; V gene: TRBV2; CDR3 length: 17
CDR3 DNA: TGTGCCAGCAGGACAGGGGTGACCTACGAGCAGTACTTC; CDR3 protein: CASRTGVTYEQYF; D gene: TRBD1; clone size: -; J gene: TRBJ2-7; V gene: TRBV28; CDR3 length: 13
CDR3 DNA: TGCGCCAGCAGCCCAGGACCGGACAGGGGTAGAGAGACCCAGTACTTC; CDR3 protein: CASSPGPDRGRETQYF; D gene: TRBD1; clone size: -; J gene: TRBJ2-5; V gene: TRBV5-1; CDR3 length: 16
CDR3 DNA: TGTGCCAGCAGCCCAACTAGCGGGAGGATTCTTGAGCAGTTCTTC; CDR3 protein: CASSPTSGRILEQFF; D gene: TRBD2; clone size: -; J gene: TRBJ2-1; V gene: TRBV7-2; CDR3 length: 15
CDR3 DNA: TGTGCCAGCAGCGTTGGACGAGGTCCAGATACGCAGTATTTT; CDR3 protein: CASSVGRGPDTQYF; D gene: -; clone size: -; J gene: TRBJ2-3; V gene: TRBV7-8; CDR3 length: 14
CDR3 DNA: TGTGCCAGTAGCGGGACTCATGAGCTCTACGAGCAGTACTTC; CDR3 protein: CASSGTHELYEQYF; D gene: -; clone size: -; J gene: TRBJ2-7; V gene: TRBV19; CDR3 length: 14
CDR3 DNA: TGTGCCAGCTCACCATCGCCGGACAGAACAGATACGCAGTATTTT; CDR3 protein: CASSPSPDRTDTQYF; D gene: -; clone size: -; J gene: TRBJ2-3; V gene: TRBV18; CDR3 length: 15
CDR3 DNA: TGTGCCAGCAGCCCAGCCCGGGACAAATCCTACGAGCAGTACTTC; CDR3 protein: CASSPARDKSYEQYF; D gene: -; clone size: -; J gene: TRBJ2-7; V gene: TRBV13; CDR3 length: 15
CDR3 DNA: TGTGCCAGCTCACTACAGGACAGCGGTGGCACTGAAGCTTTCTTT; CDR3 protein: CASSLQDSGGTEAFF; D gene: -; clone size: -; J gene: TRBJ1-1; V gene: TRBV18; CDR3 length: 15
CDR3 DNA: TGTGCCAGCAGATCTGGACTGGCGAAGCAGTTCTTC; CDR3 protein: CASRSGLAKQFF; D gene: -; clone size: few; J gene: TRBJ2-1; V gene: TRBV7-9; CDR3 length: 12
CDR3 DNA: TGTGCCAGCAGCTTAGGGGGTACCACTCCCTACGAGCAGTACTTC; CDR3 protein: CASSLGGTTPYEQYF; D gene: -; clone size: -; J gene: TRBJ2-7; V gene: TRBV5-4; CDR3 length: 15
CDR3 DNA: TGTGCAAGTCGCTTAGGACTAGCGGGAGATAATGAGCAGTTCTTC; CDR3 protein: CASRLGLAGDNEQFF; D gene: -; clone size: -; J gene: TRBJ2-1; V gene: TRBV12-2; CDR3 length: 15
CDR3 DNA: TGTGCCAGCAGCTTAGCTTGGGAGAGATTGAACTATGGCTACACCTTC; CDR3 protein: CASSLAWERLNYGYTF; D gene: -; clone size: -; J gene: TRBJ1-2; V gene: TRBV11-2; CDR3 length: 16
CDR3 DNA: TGTGCCAGCAGTTACTCGAGGGCAGGGTACGAGCAGTACTTC; CDR3 protein: CASSYSRAGYEQYF; D gene: -; clone size: -; J gene: TRBJ2-7; V gene: TRBV6-5; CDR3 length: 14
CDR3 DNA: TGTGCCAACCTCAGGGGGGACTACGAGCAGTACTTC; CDR3 protein: CANLRGDYEQYF; D gene: -; clone size: few; J gene: TRBJ2-7; V gene: TRBV6-4; CDR3 length: 12
CDR3 DNA: TGTGCCAGCAATGGGGAGTCTGTCACTGAAGCTTTCTTT; CDR3 protein: CASNGESVTEAFF; D gene: -; clone size: -; J gene: TRBJ1-1; V gene: TRBV19; CDR3 length: 13
CDR3 DNA: TGTGCCAGCAGTCGAGCACTAGCGGGAGGATACACCGGGGAGCTGTTTTTT; CDR3 protein: CASSRALAGGYTGELFF; D gene: TRBD2; clone size: -; J gene: TRBJ2-2; V gene: TRBV27; CDR3 length: 17
CDR3 DNA: TGTGCCAGCAGCACGGGATTTTACGAGCAGTACTTC; CDR3 protein: CASSTGFYEQYF; D gene: -; clone size: -; J gene: TRBJ2-7; V gene: TRBV28; CDR3 length: 12